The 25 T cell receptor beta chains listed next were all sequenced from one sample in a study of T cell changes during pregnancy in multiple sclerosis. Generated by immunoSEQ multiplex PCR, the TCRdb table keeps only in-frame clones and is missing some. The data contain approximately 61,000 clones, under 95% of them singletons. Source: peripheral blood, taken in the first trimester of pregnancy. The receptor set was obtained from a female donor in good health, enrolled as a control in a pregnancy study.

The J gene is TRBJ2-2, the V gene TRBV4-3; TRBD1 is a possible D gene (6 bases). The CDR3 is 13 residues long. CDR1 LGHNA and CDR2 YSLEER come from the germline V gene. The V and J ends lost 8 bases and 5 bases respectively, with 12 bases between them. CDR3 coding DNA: TGCGCCAGCGCGCAAGGGGGTACCGGGGAGCTGTTTTTT. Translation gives CASAQGGTGELFF.

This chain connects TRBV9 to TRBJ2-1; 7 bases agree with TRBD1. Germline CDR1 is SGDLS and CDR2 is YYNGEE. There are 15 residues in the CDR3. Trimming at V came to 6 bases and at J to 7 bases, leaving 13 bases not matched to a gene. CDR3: CASTGGTAEPNEQFF. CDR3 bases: TGTGCCAGCACCGGTGGGACAGCAGAGCCTAATGAGCAGTTCTTC.

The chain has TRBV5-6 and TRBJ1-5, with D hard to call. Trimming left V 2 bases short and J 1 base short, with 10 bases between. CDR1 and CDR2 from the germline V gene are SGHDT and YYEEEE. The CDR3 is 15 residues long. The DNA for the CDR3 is TGTGCCAGCAGCTTAGGCGGGAGGAGCAATCAGCCCCAGCATTTT. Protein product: CASSLGGRSNQPQHF. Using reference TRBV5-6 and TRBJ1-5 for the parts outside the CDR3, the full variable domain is DAGVTQSPTHLIKTRGQQVTLRCSPKSGHDTVSWYQQALGQGPQFIFQYYEEEERQRGNFPDRFSGHQFPNYSSELNVNALLLGDSALYLCASSLGGRSNQPQHFGDGTRLSIL.

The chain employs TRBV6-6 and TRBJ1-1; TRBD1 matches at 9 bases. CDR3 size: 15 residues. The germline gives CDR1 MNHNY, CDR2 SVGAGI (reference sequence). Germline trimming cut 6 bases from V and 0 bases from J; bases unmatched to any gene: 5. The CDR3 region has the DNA TGTGCCAGCAGGGACAGGGGTTTTTTGAACACTGAAGCTTTCTTT. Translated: CASRDRGFLNTEAFF.

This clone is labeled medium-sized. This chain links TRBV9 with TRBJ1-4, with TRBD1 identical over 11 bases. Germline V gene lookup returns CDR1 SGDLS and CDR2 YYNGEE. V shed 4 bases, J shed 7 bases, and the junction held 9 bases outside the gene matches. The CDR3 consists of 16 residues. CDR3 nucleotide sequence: TGTGCCAGCAGCCCGAATTCCGGGACAGGGGGTGAAAAACTGTTTTTT. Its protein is CASSPNSGTGGEKLFF.

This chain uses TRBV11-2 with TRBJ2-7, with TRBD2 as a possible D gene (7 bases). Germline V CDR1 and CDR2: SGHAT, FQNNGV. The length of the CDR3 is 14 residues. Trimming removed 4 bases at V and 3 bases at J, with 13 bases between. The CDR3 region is CASSSRGAVYEQYF. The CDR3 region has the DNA TGTGCCAGCAGCTCCCGGGGGGCCGTCTACGAGCAGTACTTC. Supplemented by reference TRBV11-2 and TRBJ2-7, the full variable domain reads EAGVAQSPRYKIIEKRQSVAFWCNPISGHATLYWYQQILGQGPKLLIQFQNNGVVDDSQLPKDRFSAERLKGVDSTLKIQPAKLEDSAVYLCASSSRGAVYEQYFGPGTRLTVT.

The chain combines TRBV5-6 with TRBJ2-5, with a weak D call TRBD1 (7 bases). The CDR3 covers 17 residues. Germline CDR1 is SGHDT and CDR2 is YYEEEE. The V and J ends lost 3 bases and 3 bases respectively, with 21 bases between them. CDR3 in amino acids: CASSSLRGAGTKETQYF. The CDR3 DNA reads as TGTGCCAGCAGCTCCCTCAGGGGGGCTGGAACGAAAGAGACCCAGTACTTC. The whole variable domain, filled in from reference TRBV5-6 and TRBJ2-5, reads DAGVTQSPTHLIKTRGQQVTLRCSPKSGHDTVSWYQQALGQGPQFIFQYYEEEERQRGNFPDRFSGHQFPNYSSELNVNALLLGDSALYLCASSSLRGAGTKETQYFGPGTRLLVL.

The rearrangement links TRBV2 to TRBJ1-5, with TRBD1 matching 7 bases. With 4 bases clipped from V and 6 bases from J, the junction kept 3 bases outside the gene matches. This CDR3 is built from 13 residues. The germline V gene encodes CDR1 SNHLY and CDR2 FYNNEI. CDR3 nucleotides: TGTGCCAGCAGTGGGGACAGCTTTCAGCCCCAGCATTTT. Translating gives CASSGDSFQPQHF. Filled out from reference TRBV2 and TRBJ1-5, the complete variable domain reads EPEVTQTPSHQVTQMGQEVILRCVPISNHLYFYWYRQILGQKVEFLVSFYNNEISEKSEIFDDQFSVERPDGSNFTLKIRSTKLEDSAMYFCASSGDSFQPQHFGDGTRLSIL.

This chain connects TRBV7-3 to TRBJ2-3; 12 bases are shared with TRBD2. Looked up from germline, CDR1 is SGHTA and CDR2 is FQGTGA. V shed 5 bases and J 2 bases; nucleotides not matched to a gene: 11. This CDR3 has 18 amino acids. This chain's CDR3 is CASSPPSRLAGDTDTQYF. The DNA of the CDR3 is TGTGCCAGCAGCCCGCCATCCAGACTAGCGGGGGACACAGATACGCAGTATTTT.

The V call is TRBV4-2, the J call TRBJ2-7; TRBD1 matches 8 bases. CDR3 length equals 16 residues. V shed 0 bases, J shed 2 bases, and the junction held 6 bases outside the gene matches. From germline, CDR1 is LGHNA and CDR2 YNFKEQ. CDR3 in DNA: TGTGCCAGCAGCCAAGATCTAGGACAGGGAACCTACGAGCAGTACTTC. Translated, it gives CASSQDLGQGTYEQYF.

The CDR3 here is CAISEGRQGVDNEQFF. The CDR3 DNA reads as TGTGCCATCAGTGAAGGACGACAGGGAGTGGACAATGAGCAGTTCTTC. J is TRBJ2-1 and V is TRBV10-3; 7 bases map to TRBD1. This CDR3 has 16 residues. Unmatched junction bases numbered 10, after V lost 3 bases and J lost 5 bases. The germline gives CDR1 ENHRY, CDR2 SYGVKD.

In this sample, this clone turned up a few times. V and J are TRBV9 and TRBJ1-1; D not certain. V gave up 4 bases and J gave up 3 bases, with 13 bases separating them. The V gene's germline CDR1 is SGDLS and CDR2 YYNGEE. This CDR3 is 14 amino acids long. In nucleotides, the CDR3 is TGTGCCAGCAGCCCCTATAACAGAGACACTGAAGCTTTCTTT. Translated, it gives CASSPYNRDTEAFF.

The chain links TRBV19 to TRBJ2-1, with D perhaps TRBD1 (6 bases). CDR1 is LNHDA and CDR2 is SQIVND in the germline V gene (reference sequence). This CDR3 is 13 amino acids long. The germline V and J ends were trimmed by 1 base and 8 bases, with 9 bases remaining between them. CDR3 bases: TGTGCCAGTAGTATAGTCAGGGGTGATGAGCAGTTCTTC. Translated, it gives CASSIVRGDEQFF.

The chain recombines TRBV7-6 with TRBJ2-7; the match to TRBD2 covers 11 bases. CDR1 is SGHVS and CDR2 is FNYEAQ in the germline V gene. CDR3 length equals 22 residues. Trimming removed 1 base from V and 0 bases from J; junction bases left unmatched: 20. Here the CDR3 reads CASSLGWETGLADTRSSYEQYF. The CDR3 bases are TGTGCCAGCAGCTTAGGTTGGGAAACGGGACTAGCGGATACCCGGAGCTCCTACGAGCAGTACTTC.

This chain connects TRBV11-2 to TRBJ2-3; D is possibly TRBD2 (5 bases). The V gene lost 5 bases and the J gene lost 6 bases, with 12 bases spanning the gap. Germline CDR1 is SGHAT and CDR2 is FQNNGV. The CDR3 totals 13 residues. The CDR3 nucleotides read TGTGCCAGCAGCCTTATGGAGGCGGATACGCAGTATTTT. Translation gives CASSLMEADTQYF.

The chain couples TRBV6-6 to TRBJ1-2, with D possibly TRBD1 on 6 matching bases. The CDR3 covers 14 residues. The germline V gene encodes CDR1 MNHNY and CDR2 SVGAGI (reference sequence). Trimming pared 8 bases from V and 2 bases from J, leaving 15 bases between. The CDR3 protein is CASCDRTENYGYTF. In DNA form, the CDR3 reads TGTGCCAGCTGCGACCGGACAGAAAACTATGGCTACACCTTC.

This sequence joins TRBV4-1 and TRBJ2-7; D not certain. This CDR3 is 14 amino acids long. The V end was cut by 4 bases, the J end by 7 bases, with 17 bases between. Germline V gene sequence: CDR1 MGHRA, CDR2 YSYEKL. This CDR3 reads CASSLDQSPREQYF. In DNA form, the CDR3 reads TGCGCCAGCAGCCTAGACCAGAGCCCTAGGGAGCAGTACTTC.

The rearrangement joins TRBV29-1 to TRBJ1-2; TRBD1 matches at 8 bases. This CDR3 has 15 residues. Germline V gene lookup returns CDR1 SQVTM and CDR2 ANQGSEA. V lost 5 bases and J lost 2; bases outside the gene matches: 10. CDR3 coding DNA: TGCAGCGTTCTGACTAACAGGGGGGGGAACTATGGCTACACCTTC. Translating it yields CSVLTNRGGNYGYTF.

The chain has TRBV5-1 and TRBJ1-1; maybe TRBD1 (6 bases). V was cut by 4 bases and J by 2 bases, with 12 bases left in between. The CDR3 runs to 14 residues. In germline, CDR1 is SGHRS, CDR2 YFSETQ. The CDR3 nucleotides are TGCGCCAGCAGCCCCGGGGGGGGCAACACTGAAGCTTTCTTT. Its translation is CASSPGGGNTEAFF.

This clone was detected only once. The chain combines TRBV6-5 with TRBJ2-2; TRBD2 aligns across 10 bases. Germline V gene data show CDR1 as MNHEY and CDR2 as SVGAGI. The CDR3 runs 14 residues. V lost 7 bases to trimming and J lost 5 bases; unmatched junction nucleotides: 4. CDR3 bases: TGTGCCAGCACACGTAGCGGGAGGACCGGGGAGCTGTTTTTT. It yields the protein CASTRSGRTGELFF.

In DNA form, the CDR3 reads TGTGCCAGCAGCTTACTATGGACAGGCACCTACAATGAGCAGTTCTTC. Translating gives CASSLLWTGTYNEQFF. The chain has TRBV7-6 and TRBJ2-1, with 7 positions matching TRBD1. Germline-derived CDR1 and CDR2 are SGHVS and FNYEAQ. The CDR3 runs 16 residues. V lost 2 bases to trimming and J lost 2 bases; unmatched junction nucleotides: 6.

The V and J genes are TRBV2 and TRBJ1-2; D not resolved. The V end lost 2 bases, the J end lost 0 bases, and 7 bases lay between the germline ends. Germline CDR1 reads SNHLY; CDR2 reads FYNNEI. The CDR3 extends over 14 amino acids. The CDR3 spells CASSESGANYGYTF. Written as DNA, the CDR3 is TGTGCCAGCAGTGAAAGCGGAGCTAACTATGGCTACACCTTC. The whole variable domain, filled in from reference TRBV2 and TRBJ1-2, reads EPEVTQTPSHQVTQMGQEVILRCVPISNHLYFYWYRQILGQKVEFLVSFYNNEISEKSEIFDDQFSVERPDGSNFTLKIRSTKLEDSAMYFCASSESGANYGYTFGSGTRLTVV.

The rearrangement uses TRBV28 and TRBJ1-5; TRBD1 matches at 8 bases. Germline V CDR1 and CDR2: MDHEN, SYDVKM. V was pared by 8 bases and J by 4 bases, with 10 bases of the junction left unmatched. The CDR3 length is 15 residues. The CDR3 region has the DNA TGTGCCAGCCAGACCTCAGGACAGGGTAATCAGCCCCAGCATTTT. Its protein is CASQTSGQGNQPQHF.

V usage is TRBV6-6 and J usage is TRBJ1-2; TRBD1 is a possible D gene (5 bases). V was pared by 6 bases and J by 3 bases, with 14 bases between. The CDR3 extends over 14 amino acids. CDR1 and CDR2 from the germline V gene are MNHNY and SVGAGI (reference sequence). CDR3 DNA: TGTGCCAGCAGGAATACTCGGGGGGACTATGGCTACACCTTC. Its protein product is CASRNTRGDYGYTF.

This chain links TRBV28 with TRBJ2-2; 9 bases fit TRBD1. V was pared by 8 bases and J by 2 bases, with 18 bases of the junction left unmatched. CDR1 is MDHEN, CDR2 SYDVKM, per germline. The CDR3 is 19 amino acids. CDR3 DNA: TGTGCCAGCGCCCCCAGGGACAGGGAAGAGGGTTTCAACACCGGGGAGCTGTTTTTT. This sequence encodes CASAPRDREEGFNTGELFF.